This TCR beta chain originates from a study of tumor-infiltrating lymphocytes in localized non-small cell lung cancer. Study-level information: Some samples were collected after neoadjuvant chemotherapy; smokers, never-smokers and several histologies were included. Resected tumor was paired with non-adjacent uninvolved lung from the same patient. The study's findings and limits: Different pieces of the same tissue were used for each assay.

The CDR3 is 12 amino acids. Trimming stripped 3 bases from V and 6 bases from J, with 9 bases between. Germline V CDR1 and CDR2: SGHTA, FQGNSA. As concerns this clone: Antigen: not known. Other DNA variants within this sample encode the same CDR3.

Assay: immunoSEQ multiplex PCR; the TCRdb copy retains only in-frame clones and omits some. This sample yields under 9,500 clones, of which approximately 82% are seen a single time; 6.9% belongs to the top ten. This clonotype was sampled from a human donor with non-small cell lung cancer. The chain is built from TRBV7-2 and TRBJ2-7; no clear D gene. Specimen: uninvolved lung tissue not adjacent to the tumor. CDR3 region: CASSLGIGEQYF. The CDR3 nucleotides read TGTGCCAGCAGCTTGGGAATAGGCGAGCAGTACTTC. Supplemented by reference TRBV7-2 and TRBJ2-7, the full variable domain reads GAGVSQSPSNKVTEKGKDVELRCDPISGHTALYWYRQSLGQGLEFLIYFQGNSAPDKSGLPSDRFSAERTGGSVSTLTIQRTQQEDSAVYLCASSLGIGEQYFGPGTRLTVT.